A single sample gave rise to the 10 T cell receptor beta chains below, sequenced in a study of early T cells in non-severe SARS-CoV-2 infection. TCRdb ran MiXCR on the 5' RACE reads and lists one entry per CDR3 protein. Of approximately 80,000 distinct CDR3 sequences in the sample, over 9.5% were seen once. The sequenced material came from whole blood. Source of these receptors: an adult who was a healthcare worker with PCR-confirmed SARS-CoV-2 infection or an uninfected control (not recorded which).

This sequence joins TRBV7-9 and TRBJ2-7, with D perhaps TRBD2 (6 bases). Germline CDR1 SEHNR, CDR2 FQNEAQ (reference sequence). CDR3 length: 13 amino acids. V lost 5 bases, J lost 5 bases, and 13 bases lay in between. As DNA, the CDR3 is TGTGCCAGCAGCCCCCGGGGGTACCACGAGCAGTACTTC. Translated, it gives CASSPRGYHEQYF.

This clonotype was seen at least ten times. V gene TRBV6-1 combines with J gene TRBJ2-1; the D gene could be TRBD1 or TRBD2 (5 bases each). The CDR3 is made up of 19 amino acids. Germline V gene lookup returns CDR1 MNHNS and CDR2 SASEGT. Trimming took 1 base from V and 1 from J, leaving 20 bases between them. The CDR3: CASSEESRLDGGSYNEQFF. CDR3 nucleotides: TGTGCCAGCAGTGAAGAATCGAGGCTTGATGGGGGTTCCTACAATGAGCAGTTCTTC.

The chain has TRBV5-1 and TRBJ2-7; D unclear. The CDR3 has 14 residues. Trimming cost V 5 bases and J 2 bases, with 14 bases left between them. CDR1 is SGHRS, CDR2 YFSETQ, per germline. The CDR3 region has the DNA TGCGCCAGCAGATTCAATTCGGATACCTACGAGCAGTACTTC. Translated, it gives CASRFNSDTYEQYF.

The rearrangement links TRBV7-2 to TRBJ2-7; D call uncertain. Trimming pared 4 bases from V and 6 bases from J, leaving 19 bases between. The CDR3 is 15 residues long. CDR1 SGHTA and CDR2 FQGNSA come from the germline V gene. DNA of the CDR3: TGTGCCAGCAGCTCGCCGGTAGCCGCCGCGGCCGAGCAGTACTTC. Protein sequence: CASSSPVAAAAEQYF.

This clonotype came up many times. The chain employs TRBV24-1 and TRBJ2-1, with D unclear. CDR1 and CDR2 from the germline V gene are KGHDR and SFDVKD. V was pared by 4 bases and J by 4 bases, with 19 bases between. The CDR3 consists of 17 residues. DNA of the CDR3: TGTGCCACCAGTGACCCCTGGGCCGCCAAACCTTACAATGAGCAGTTCTTC. Translated, it gives CATSDPWAAKPYNEQFF.

This clonotype came up many times. This sequence joins TRBV7-8 and TRBJ2-7; 7 bases fit TRBD1. The CDR3 is 14 amino acids. The V and J ends lost 5 bases and 0 bases, in that order; junction bases with no gene match: 4. Germline CDR1 is SGHVS and CDR2 is FQNEAQ. Here the CDR3 reads CASSLRDSSYEQYF. In nucleotides, the CDR3 is TGTGCCAGCAGCCTACGGGACAGCTCCTACGAGCAGTACTTC.

This chain links TRBV6-6 with TRBJ1-4; D gene ambiguous. Between the trimmed V and J ends, which lost 5 bases and 3 bases, there was a span of 10 bases. CDR3 size: 14 residues. CDR1 MNHNY and CDR2 SVGAGI come from the germline V gene (reference sequence). CDR3 sequence (DNA): TGTGCCAGCAGTAGAACATCTCCTAATGAAAAACTGTTTTTT. It is translated as CASSRTSPNEKLFF.

In regard to this clonotype: A read error is possible here, since a much larger clone lies one base away. The genes are TRBV28 and TRBJ2-1, with TRBD2 identical over 11 bases. This CDR3 spans 16 amino acids. V lost 4 bases and J lost 2; bases outside the gene matches: 4. CDR1 MDHEN and CDR2 SYDVKM come from the germline V gene. The DNA for the CDR3 is TGTGCCAGCAGTTCCCTACTAGCGGGAGCCTACAATGAGCAGTTCTTC. As protein: CASSSLLAGAYNEQFF.

The chain has TRBV19 and TRBJ2-6; D gene ambiguous. CDR3 length equals 14 residues. V was trimmed by 6 bases and J by 0 bases, leaving 6 bases between them. Germline CDR1 reads LNHDA; CDR2 reads SQIVND (reference sequence). CDR3 DNA sequence: TGTGCCAGTAGAATTTACTCTGGGGCCAACGTCCTGACTTTC. Protein sequence: CASRIYSGANVLTF.

The rearrangement links TRBV11-2 to TRBJ2-7; no clear D gene. CDR1 and CDR2 from the germline V gene are SGHAT and FQNNGV. V was trimmed by 6 bases and J by 4 bases, leaving 10 bases between them. The CDR3 is 12 amino acids. The CDR3 coding sequence is TGTGCCAGCAGTCCTTTAGATTACGAGCAGTACTTC. It specifies CASSPLDYEQYF.